The 7 T cell receptor beta chains reported below all come from one sample, sequenced in a study of PD-L1 blockade in urothelial cancer. Time point described: pretreatment peripheral blood. TCRdb keeps only in-frame clones here, not all; method: immunoSEQ multiplex PCR. The repertoire includes tens of thousands of clones, around 83% of them detected once, and around 2.1% sits in the top ten. This material consisted of PBMCs, taken around atezolizumab (anti-PD-L1) treatment. The source of these receptors is a man in his sixties with urothelial cancer.

The V call is TRBV19, the J call TRBJ2-3, with 7 bases aligning to TRBD2. Germline V gene sequence: CDR1 LNHDA, CDR2 SQIVND (reference sequence). The V and J ends lost 3 bases and 4 bases, in that order; junction bases with no gene match: 4. The CDR3 is 14 residues long. This CDR3 reads CASSIRSGPDTQYF. The CDR3 nucleotides read TGTGCCAGTAGTATTCGTAGCGGGCCAGATACGCAGTATTTT.

V usage is TRBV18 and J usage is TRBJ1-6, with 7 bases identical to TRBD1. V was clipped by 3 bases and J by 8 bases; unmatched bases: 7. The germline gives CDR1 KGHSH, CDR2 LQKENI. This CDR3 region has 15 residues. CDR3 nucleotide sequence: TGTGCCAGCTCACCCCCGGGACAGCCTTATTCACCCCTCCACTTT. It translates to CASSPPGQPYSPLHF. Using reference TRBV18 and TRBJ1-6 for the parts outside the CDR3, the full variable domain is NAGVMQNPRHLVRRRGQEARLRCSPMKGHSHVYWYRQLPEEGLKFMVYLQKENIIDESGMPKERFSAEFPKEGPSILRIQQVVRGDSAAYFCASSPPGQPYSPLHFGNGTRLTVT.

This chain links TRBV7-2 with TRBJ1-3; TRBD1 matches 7 bases. Looked up from germline, CDR1 is SGHTA and CDR2 is FQGNSA. The CDR3 length is 13 residues. V was pared by 1 base and J by 8 bases, with 2 bases of the junction left unmatched. CDR3: CASSLDRGDTIYF. CDR3 coding DNA: TGTGCCAGCAGCTTAGACAGGGGAGACACCATATATTTT.

The chain has TRBV6-1 and TRBJ1-2; TRBD1 might be the D (6 bases). Trimming cost V 6 bases and J 6 bases, with 17 bases left between them. The CDR3 spans 14 residues. Germline assignment: CDR1 MNHNS and CDR2 SASEGT. In DNA, the CDR3 is TGTGCCAGCAGGATAACAGGGACCCGGCATGGCTACACCTTC. Translation: CASRITGTRHGYTF.

The chain employs TRBV10-1 and TRBJ1-3; D not resolved. The ends were cut back, 5 bases at V and 2 bases at J, with 10 bases in the middle. The CDR3 consists of 14 residues. Germline CDR1 is WNHNN and CDR2 is SYGVQD (reference sequence). CDR3 coding DNA: TGCGCCAGCAGTAAGAGCGGGACTGGAAACACCATATATTTT. Protein: CASSKSGTGNTIYF.

This CDR3 is CASRAGSNQPQHF. CDR3 nucleotide sequence: TGTGCCAGCAGGGCAGGGAGCAATCAGCCCCAGCATTTT. The chain uses TRBV6-5 and TRBJ1-5; weak D call: TRBD1 (5 bases). Trimming took off 6 bases at V and 1 base at J, with 7 bases between the two ends. Germline V gene lookup returns CDR1 MNHEY and CDR2 SVGAGI. The CDR3 sequence is 13 residues long.

Written as DNA, the CDR3 is TGTGCCAGCAGTTACATCCCGACAGGTCTGAACACTGAAGCTTTCTTT. The encoded protein is CASSYIPTGLNTEAFF. V and J are TRBV6-6 and TRBJ1-1; tentative D call: TRBD1 (6 bases). V was trimmed by 2 bases and J by 0 bases, leaving 13 bases between them. This CDR3 has 16 amino acids. The germline V gene encodes CDR1 MNHNY and CDR2 SVGAGI (reference sequence).